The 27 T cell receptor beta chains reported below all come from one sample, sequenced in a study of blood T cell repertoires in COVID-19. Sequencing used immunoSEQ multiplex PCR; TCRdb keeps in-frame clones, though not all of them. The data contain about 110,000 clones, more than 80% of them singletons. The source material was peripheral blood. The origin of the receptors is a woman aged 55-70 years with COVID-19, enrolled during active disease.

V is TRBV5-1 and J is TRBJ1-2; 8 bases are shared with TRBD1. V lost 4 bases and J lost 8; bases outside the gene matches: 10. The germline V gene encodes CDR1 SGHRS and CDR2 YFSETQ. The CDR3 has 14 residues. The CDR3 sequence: CASSATTGEDGYTF. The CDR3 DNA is TGCGCCAGCAGCGCGACGACAGGGGAAGACGGCTACACCTTC.

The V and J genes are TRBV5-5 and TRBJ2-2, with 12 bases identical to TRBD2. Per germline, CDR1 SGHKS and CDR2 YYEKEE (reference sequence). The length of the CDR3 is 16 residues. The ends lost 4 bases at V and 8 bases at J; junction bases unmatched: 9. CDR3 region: CASSPPSGTSGGELFF. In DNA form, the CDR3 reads TGTGCCAGCAGCCCCCCCTCCGGGACTAGCGGGGGGGAGCTGTTTTTT.

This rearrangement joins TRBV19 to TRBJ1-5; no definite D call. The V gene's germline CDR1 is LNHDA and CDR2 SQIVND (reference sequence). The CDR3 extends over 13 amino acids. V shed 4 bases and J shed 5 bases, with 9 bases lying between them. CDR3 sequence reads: CASSTYTYQPQHF. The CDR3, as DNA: TGTGCCAGTAGTACGTATACATATCAGCCCCAGCATTTT.

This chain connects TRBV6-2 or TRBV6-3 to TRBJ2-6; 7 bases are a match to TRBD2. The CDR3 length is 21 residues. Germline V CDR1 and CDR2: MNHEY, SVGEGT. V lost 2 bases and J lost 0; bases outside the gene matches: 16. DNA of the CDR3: TGTGCCAGCAGTTACAAAGCGGGGAGTATTTCTGCAGCCTCTGGGGCCAACGTCCTGACTTTC. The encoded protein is CASSYKAGSISAASGANVLTF.

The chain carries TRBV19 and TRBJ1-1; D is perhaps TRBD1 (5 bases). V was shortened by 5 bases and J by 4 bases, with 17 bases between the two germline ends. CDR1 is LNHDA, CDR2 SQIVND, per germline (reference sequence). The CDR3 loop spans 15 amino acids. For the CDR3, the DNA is TGTGCCAGTAGTCAGGCAGACAGTGGCTCCACTGAAGCTTTCTTT. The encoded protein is CASSQADSGSTEAFF.

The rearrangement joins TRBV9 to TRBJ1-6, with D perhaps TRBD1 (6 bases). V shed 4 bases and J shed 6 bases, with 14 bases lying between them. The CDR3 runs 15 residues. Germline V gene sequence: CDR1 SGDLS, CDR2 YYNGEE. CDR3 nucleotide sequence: TGTGCCAGCAGCAAAGCCGGACAGCTTAATTCACCCCTCCACTTT. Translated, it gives CASSKAGQLNSPLHF.

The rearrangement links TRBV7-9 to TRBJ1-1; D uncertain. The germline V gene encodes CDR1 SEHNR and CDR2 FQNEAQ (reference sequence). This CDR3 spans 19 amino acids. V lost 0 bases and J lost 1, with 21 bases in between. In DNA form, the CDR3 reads TGTGCCAGCAGCTTAGCGAACCTACGGGAAGAGATCCAGAACACTGAAGCTTTCTTT. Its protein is CASSLANLREEIQNTEAFF.

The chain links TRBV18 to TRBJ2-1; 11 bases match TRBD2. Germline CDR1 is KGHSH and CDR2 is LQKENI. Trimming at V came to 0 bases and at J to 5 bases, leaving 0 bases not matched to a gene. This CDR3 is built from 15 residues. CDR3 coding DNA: TGTGCCAGCTCACCACCGGGACTAGCGGACAATGAGCAGTTCTTC. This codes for CASSPPGLADNEQFF.

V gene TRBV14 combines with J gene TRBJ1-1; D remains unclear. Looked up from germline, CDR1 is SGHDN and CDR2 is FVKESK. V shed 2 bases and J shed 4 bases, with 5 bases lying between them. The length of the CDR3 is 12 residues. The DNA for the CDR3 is TGTGCCAGCAGCCAACGGGGCACTGAAGCTTTCTTT. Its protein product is CASSQRGTEAFF.

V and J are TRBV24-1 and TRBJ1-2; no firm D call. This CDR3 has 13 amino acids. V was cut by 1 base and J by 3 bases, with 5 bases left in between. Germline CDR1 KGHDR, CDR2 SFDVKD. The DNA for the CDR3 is TGTGCCACCAGTGATTTCCCAGACTATGGCTACACCTTC. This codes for CATSDFPDYGYTF.

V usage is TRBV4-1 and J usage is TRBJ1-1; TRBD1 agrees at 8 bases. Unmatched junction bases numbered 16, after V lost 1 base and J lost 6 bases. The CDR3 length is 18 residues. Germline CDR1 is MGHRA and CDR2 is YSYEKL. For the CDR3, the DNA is TGCGCCAGCAGCCAAGTTGGAAGAAGGACAGGGCGTGACCCTGAAGCTTTCTTT. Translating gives CASSQVGRRTGRDPEAFF.

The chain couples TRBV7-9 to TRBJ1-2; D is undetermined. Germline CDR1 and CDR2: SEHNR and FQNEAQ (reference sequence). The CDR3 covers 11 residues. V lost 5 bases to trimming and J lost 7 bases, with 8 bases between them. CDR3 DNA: TGTGCCAGCAGCCGGACTGGTGGCTACACCTTC. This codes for CASSRTGGYTF.

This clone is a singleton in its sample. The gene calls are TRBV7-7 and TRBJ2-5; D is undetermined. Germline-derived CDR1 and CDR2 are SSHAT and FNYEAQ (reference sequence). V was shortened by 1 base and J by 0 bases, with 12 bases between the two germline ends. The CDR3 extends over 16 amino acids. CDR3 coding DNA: TGTGCCAGCAGCTTAGGTGGCCCCACCTACCAAGAGACCCAGTACTTC. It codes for CASSLGGPTYQETQYF.

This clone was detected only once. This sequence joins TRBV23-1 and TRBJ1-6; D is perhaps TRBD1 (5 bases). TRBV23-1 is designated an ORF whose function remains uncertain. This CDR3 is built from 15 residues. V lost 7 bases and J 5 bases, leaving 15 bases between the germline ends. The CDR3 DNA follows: TGCGCCAGCATCTCAGGGATTAAGGATAATTCACCCCTCCACTTT. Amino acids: CASISGIKDNSPLHF.

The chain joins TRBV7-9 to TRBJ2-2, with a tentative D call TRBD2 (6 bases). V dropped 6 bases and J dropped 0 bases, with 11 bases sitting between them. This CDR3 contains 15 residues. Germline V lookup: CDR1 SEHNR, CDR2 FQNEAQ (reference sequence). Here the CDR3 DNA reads TGTGCCAGCAGTCTGGGGGGAGCGAACACCGGGGAGCTGTTTTTT. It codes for CASSLGGANTGELFF.

CDR3 region: CASSRGRGGNGYTF. The DNA of the CDR3 is TGTGCCAGCAGTAGAGGCCGGGGCGGGAATGGCTACACCTTC. This chain uses TRBV27 with TRBJ1-2; D is perhaps TRBD1 (5 bases). The CDR3 is 14 residues long. Looked up from germline, CDR1 is MNHEY and CDR2 is SMNVEV (reference sequence). V lost 5 bases and J lost 6, with 16 bases in between.

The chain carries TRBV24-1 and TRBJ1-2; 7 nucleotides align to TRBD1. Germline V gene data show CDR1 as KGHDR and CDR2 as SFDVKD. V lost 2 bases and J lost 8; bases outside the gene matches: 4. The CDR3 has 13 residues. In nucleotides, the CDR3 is TGTGCCACCAGTGATTCGGGACAGCTGGGCTACACCTTC. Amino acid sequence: CATSDSGQLGYTF.

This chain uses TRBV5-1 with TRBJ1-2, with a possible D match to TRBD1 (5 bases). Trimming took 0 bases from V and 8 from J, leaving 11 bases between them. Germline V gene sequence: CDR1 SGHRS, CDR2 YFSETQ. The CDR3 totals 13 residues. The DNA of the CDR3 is TGCGCCAGCAGCTTGGTGGTGGGGCGCGGCTACACCTTC. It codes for CASSLVVGRGYTF.

CDR3 sequence: CASSEGLADPYEQYF. CDR3 nucleotide sequence: TGTGCCAGCAGTGAGGGACTAGCGGACCCCTACGAGCAGTACTTC. The chain couples TRBV7-9 to TRBJ2-7; 11 nucleotides match TRBD2. V gave up 6 bases and J gave up 2 bases; unmatched junction bases: 6. CDR1 SEHNR and CDR2 FQNEAQ come from the germline V gene (reference sequence). This CDR3 is built from 15 residues.

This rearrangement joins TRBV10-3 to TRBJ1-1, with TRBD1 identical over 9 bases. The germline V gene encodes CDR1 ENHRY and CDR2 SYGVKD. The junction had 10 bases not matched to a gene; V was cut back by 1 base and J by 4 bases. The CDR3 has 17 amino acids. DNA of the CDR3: TGTGCCATCAGTGAGTTTTACGGACAGGGGATCGGCACTGAAGCTTTCTTT. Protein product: CAISEFYGQGIGTEAFF.

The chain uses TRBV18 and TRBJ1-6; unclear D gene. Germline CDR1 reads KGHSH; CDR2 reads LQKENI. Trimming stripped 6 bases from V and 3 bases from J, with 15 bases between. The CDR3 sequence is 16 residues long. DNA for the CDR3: TGTGCCAGCTCTTCGGCGGGAGGGATCTATAATTCACCCCTCCACTTT. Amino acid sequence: CASSSAGGIYNSPLHF.

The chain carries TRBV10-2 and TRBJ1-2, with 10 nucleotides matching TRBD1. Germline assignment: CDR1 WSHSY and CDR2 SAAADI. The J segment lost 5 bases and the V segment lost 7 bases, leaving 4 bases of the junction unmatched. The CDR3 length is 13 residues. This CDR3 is CASTPGQGYGYTF. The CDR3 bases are TGCGCCAGCACGCCGGGACAGGGGTATGGCTACACCTTC.

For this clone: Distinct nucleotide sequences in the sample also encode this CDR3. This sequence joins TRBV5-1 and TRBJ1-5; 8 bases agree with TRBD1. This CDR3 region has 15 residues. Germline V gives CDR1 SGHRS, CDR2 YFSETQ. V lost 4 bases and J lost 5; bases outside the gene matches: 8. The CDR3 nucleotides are TGCGCCAGCAGCCTCGGGACAGGAGGGGATCAGCCCCAGCATTTT. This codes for CASSLGTGGDQPQHF.

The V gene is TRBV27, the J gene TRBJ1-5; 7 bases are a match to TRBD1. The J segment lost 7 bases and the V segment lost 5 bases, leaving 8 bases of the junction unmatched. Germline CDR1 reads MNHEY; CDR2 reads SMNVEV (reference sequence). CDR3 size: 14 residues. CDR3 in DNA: TGTGCCAGCAGTCTCAGACAGGGCCGACAGCCCCAGCATTTT. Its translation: CASSLRQGRQPQHF.

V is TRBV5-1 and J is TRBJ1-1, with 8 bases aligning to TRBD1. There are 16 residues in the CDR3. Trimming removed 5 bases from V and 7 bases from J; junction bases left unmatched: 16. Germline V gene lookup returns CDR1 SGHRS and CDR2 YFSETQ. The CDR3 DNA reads TGCGCCAGCAGTTCACCCGGACAGGGACTTAATGGTGAAGCTTTCTTT. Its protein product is CASSSPGQGLNGEAFF.

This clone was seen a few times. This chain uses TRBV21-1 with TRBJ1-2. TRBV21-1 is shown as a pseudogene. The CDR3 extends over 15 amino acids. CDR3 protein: CASSVGRRLRGGYTF. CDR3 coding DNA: TGTGCCAGCAGCGTCGGACGGAGGTTAAGAGGCGGCTACACCTTC.

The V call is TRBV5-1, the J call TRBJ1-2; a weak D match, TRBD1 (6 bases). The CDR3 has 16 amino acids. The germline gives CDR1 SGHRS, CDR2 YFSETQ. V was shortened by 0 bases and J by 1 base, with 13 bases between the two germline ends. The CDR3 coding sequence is TGCGCCAGCAGCTTGGCCGTACAGGGTTTTAACTATGGCTACACCTTC. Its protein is CASSLAVQGFNYGYTF.